The rows below give T cell receptor beta chains drawn from one sample of a study of T cell responses to AZD1222 COVID-19 vaccine. Profiled with immunoSEQ multiplex PCR; TCRdb holds only in-frame clones, not every one. Here the sample spans fewer than 150,000 clones, roughly 93% being singletons. Source: peripheral blood, taken on day 0 of AZD1222 vaccination. Receptors originate from an adult in good health. Both conserved end residues are part of each CDR3. Each record gives: CDR3 DNA, CDR3 protein, D gene, J gene, clone size, V gene. A D gene is named only where the DNA matches it firmly. Some rows mark clone size as missing; the rest say once, few, many or name a class of expanded clone.

CDR3nt: TGCAGCGTTGAAGACGTCAGGGGGAGGGGCACTGAAGCTTTCTTT
CDR3aa: CSVEDVRGRGTEAFF
d_gene: TRBD1
j_gene: TRBJ1-1
abundance: few
v_gene: TRBV29-1

CDR3nt: TGTGCCAGCAGCCAGGACAGGGGACCCCAGTTGTTTTTT
CDR3aa: CASSQDRGPQLFF
d_gene: TRBD1
j_gene: TRBJ1-4
abundance: NA
v_gene: TRBV7-2

CDR3nt: TGTGCCAGCAGTGAGACGACAGGGGGCATCGAGCAGTACTTC
CDR3aa: CASSETTGGIEQYF
d_gene: TRBD1
j_gene: TRBJ2-7
abundance: NA
v_gene: TRBV6-1

CDR3nt: TGTGCCAGCAGTTACGGGACAGGGGGACATCGGGAACTGTTTTTT
CDR3aa: CASSYGTGGHRELFF
d_gene: TRBD1
j_gene: TRBJ1-4
abundance: NA
v_gene: TRBV6-2/TRBV6-3

CDR3nt: TGTGCCAGCAGTTACTCGAGTTCAACTAATGAAAAACTGTTTTTT
CDR3aa: CASSYSSSTNEKLFF
d_gene: NA
j_gene: TRBJ1-4
abundance: once
v_gene: TRBV6-5

CDR3nt: TGTGCCAGCAGCGCCCTAGAGACAGCGAGTGGCTACACCTTC
CDR3aa: CASSALETASGYTF
d_gene: NA
j_gene: TRBJ1-2
abundance: once
v_gene: TRBV9

CDR3nt: TGTGCCAGTAGCGAAAATGGATTAAAGAATTCACCCCTCCACTTT
CDR3aa: CASSENGLKNSPLHF
d_gene: NA
j_gene: TRBJ1-6
abundance: NA
v_gene: TRBV19

CDR3nt: TGTGCCAGCAGTCCGACCGGGACGCTGAGCTCTGGGGCCAACGTCCTGACTTTC
CDR3aa: CASSPTGTLSSGANVLTF
d_gene: NA
j_gene: TRBJ2-6
abundance: once
v_gene: TRBV28

CDR3nt: TGTGCCAGCAGCACAATGACAGGGGGCCGCACTGAAGCTTTCTTT
CDR3aa: CASSTMTGGRTEAFF
d_gene: TRBD1
j_gene: TRBJ1-1
abundance: NA
v_gene: TRBV9

CDR3nt: TGTGCCAGCAGTGAATCCCGGACCGGGCTCTACAATGAGCAGTTCTTC
CDR3aa: CASSESRTGLYNEQFF
d_gene: NA
j_gene: TRBJ2-1
abundance: NA
v_gene: TRBV6-1

CDR3nt: TGTGCCAGCAGCACCCGACTAGCGGGGGCAGACACCGGGGAGCTGTTTTTT
CDR3aa: CASSTRLAGADTGELFF
d_gene: TRBD2
j_gene: TRBJ2-2
abundance: once
v_gene: TRBV9

CDR3nt: TGTGCCTGGACTACCAGGGAGGCTAGCGGGGGTCTACGGAATGAGCAGTTCTTC
CDR3aa: CAWTTREASGGLRNEQFF
d_gene: TRBD2
j_gene: TRBJ2-1
abundance: NA
v_gene: TRBV30

CDR3nt: TGTGCCAGCAGCGTATCCAGTGCCCAAGGCTATGGCTACACCTTC
CDR3aa: CASSVSSAQGYGYTF
d_gene: NA
j_gene: TRBJ1-2
abundance: few
v_gene: TRBV9

CDR3nt: TGTGCCAGCAGCCAATCCGAGGCCCAGGCCTCCGAGCAGTACTTC
CDR3aa: CASSQSEAQASEQYF
d_gene: NA
j_gene: TRBJ2-7
abundance: NA
v_gene: TRBV4-2

CDR3nt: TGTGCCAGCAGCATTTCCTACAATGAGCAGTTCTTC
CDR3aa: CASSISYNEQFF
d_gene: NA
j_gene: TRBJ2-1
abundance: NA
v_gene: TRBV12-3/TRBV12-4

CDR3nt: TGTGCCACCTCGTCCACTAGCACAGATACGCAGTATTTT
CDR3aa: CATSSTSTDTQYF
d_gene: NA
j_gene: TRBJ2-3
abundance: once
v_gene: TRBV15

CDR3nt: TGTGCCAGCAGCTTGGAGCAGGGACCGCTCTACAATGAGCAGTTCTTC
CDR3aa: CASSLEQGPLYNEQFF
d_gene: NA
j_gene: TRBJ2-1
abundance: NA
v_gene: TRBV5-4

CDR3nt: TGTGCCAGCAGTTACTCCCGGCAGGCCGCCCTCGGGGGCTACACCTTC
CDR3aa: CASSYSRQAALGGYTF
d_gene: NA
j_gene: TRBJ1-2
abundance: NA
v_gene: TRBV6-5

CDR3nt: TGTGCCAGCAGGCAAGGGACTAGCGGGAGGGCCTCCTACGAGCAGTACTTC
CDR3aa: CASRQGTSGRASYEQYF
d_gene: TRBD2
j_gene: TRBJ2-7
abundance: NA
v_gene: TRBV2

CDR3nt: TGTGCCTGGAGTGGGGAAAGACCCGGCGGTCACACAGATACGCAGTATTTT
CDR3aa: CAWSGERPGGHTDTQYF
d_gene: NA
j_gene: TRBJ2-3
abundance: NA
v_gene: TRBV30

CDR3nt: TGCGCCAGCAGCCGAGGATCGACAAACATGAACACTGAAGCTTTCTTT
CDR3aa: CASSRGSTNMNTEAFF
d_gene: NA
j_gene: TRBJ1-1
abundance: NA
v_gene: TRBV5-1

CDR3nt: TGTGCCAGCAGCCAAGATGGTACATCCTACAATGAGCAGTTCTTC
CDR3aa: CASSQDGTSYNEQFF
d_gene: NA
j_gene: TRBJ2-1
abundance: NA
v_gene: TRBV3-1/TRBV3-2

CDR3nt: TGTGCCAGCAGCTTAGGAGTCAGGCCCGGGGAGCTGTTTTTT
CDR3aa: CASSLGVRPGELFF
d_gene: NA
j_gene: TRBJ2-2
abundance: NA
v_gene: TRBV7-9

CDR3nt: TGCGCCAATGATAGCAATCAGCCCCAGCATTTT
CDR3aa: CANDSNQPQHF
d_gene: NA
j_gene: TRBJ1-5
abundance: NA
v_gene: TRBV5-1

CDR3nt: TGTGCCAGCAGCCCCCCGGGACAGGCCTACGAGCAGTACTTC
CDR3aa: CASSPPGQAYEQYF
d_gene: TRBD1
j_gene: TRBJ2-7
abundance: NA
v_gene: TRBV5-4

CDR3nt: TGTGCCAGCCGAAGTAGCACAGATACGCAGTATTTT
CDR3aa: CASRSSTDTQYF
d_gene: NA
j_gene: TRBJ2-3
abundance: NA
v_gene: TRBV28

CDR3nt: TGCGCCAGCAGCCAAGCATCAGGGAATATAGCCAAAAACATTCAGTACTTC
CDR3aa: CASSQASGNIAKNIQYF
d_gene: NA
j_gene: TRBJ2-4
abundance: once
v_gene: TRBV4-1

CDR3nt: TGTGCCAGCAGCTTAAGTAGAAGGAATGAGCAGTTCTTC
CDR3aa: CASSLSRRNEQFF
d_gene: NA
j_gene: TRBJ2-1
abundance: NA
v_gene: TRBV11-1

CDR3nt: TGTGCCAGCAGCTTGAGAGGATCTAACACTGAAGCTTTCTTT
CDR3aa: CASSLRGSNTEAFF
d_gene: NA
j_gene: TRBJ1-1
abundance: NA
v_gene: TRBV11-3

CDR3nt: TGTGCCAGCAAAGCAAGCGGCAACAGCGCCGGGGAGCTGTTTTTT
CDR3aa: CASKASGNSAGELFF
d_gene: NA
j_gene: TRBJ2-2
abundance: NA
v_gene: TRBV27

CDR3nt: TGTGCCAGCAGTCCCGGGACTAGCGAGCAGTACTTC
CDR3aa: CASSPGTSEQYF
d_gene: TRBD2
j_gene: TRBJ2-7
abundance: NA
v_gene: TRBV6-2/TRBV6-3

CDR3nt: TGCGCCAGCAGCTTGGCGGGACAGGGCGTCACAGATACGCAGTATTTT
CDR3aa: CASSLAGQGVTDTQYF
d_gene: TRBD1
j_gene: TRBJ2-3
abundance: NA
v_gene: TRBV5-1

CDR3nt: TGTGCCAGCAGTTCCAAACTGAGGACTAGCGGGAGCCAAGAGACCCAGTACTTC
CDR3aa: CASSSKLRTSGSQETQYF
d_gene: TRBD2
j_gene: TRBJ2-5
abundance: NA
v_gene: TRBV6-2/TRBV6-3

CDR3nt: TGTGCCAGCAGCGTAGCTAGCGGGATTTATTACGAGCAGTACTTC
CDR3aa: CASSVASGIYYEQYF
d_gene: TRBD2
j_gene: TRBJ2-7
abundance: NA
v_gene: TRBV9

CDR3nt: TGCGCCAGCAGGGCTCAGGGGGGCCCCTACGAGCAGTACTTC
CDR3aa: CASRAQGGPYEQYF
d_gene: NA
j_gene: TRBJ2-7
abundance: NA
v_gene: TRBV5-1

CDR3nt: TGCGCCAGCAGCTGGAACAAACCGAGTGAGCAGTTCTTC
CDR3aa: CASSWNKPSEQFF
d_gene: NA
j_gene: TRBJ2-1
abundance: NA
v_gene: TRBV5-1

CDR3nt: TGTGCCAGCAGCCAACAGGCGGGAATGGAAGCTTTCTTT
CDR3aa: CASSQQAGMEAFF
d_gene: NA
j_gene: TRBJ1-1
abundance: once
v_gene: TRBV7-8

CDR3nt: TGTGCCAGCCCCGGGACTAACTCCTACGAGCAGTACTTC
CDR3aa: CASPGTNSYEQYF
d_gene: TRBD2
j_gene: TRBJ2-7
abundance: NA
v_gene: TRBV28

CDR3nt: TGTGCCAGCAGTCCTGTCCCGGGACAACAGTACTTC
CDR3aa: CASSPVPGQQYF
d_gene: NA
j_gene: TRBJ2-5
abundance: NA
v_gene: TRBV9

CDR3nt: TGTGCCAGCAGTTTCCTTGGCAGGGGGCAAGACTATGGCTACACCTTC
CDR3aa: CASSFLGRGQDYGYTF
d_gene: TRBD1
j_gene: TRBJ1-2
abundance: NA
v_gene: TRBV28

CDR3nt: TGTGCCAGCTCACGGACAGGTTCGGACACTGAAGCTTTCTTT
CDR3aa: CASSRTGSDTEAFF
d_gene: TRBD1
j_gene: TRBJ1-1
abundance: once
v_gene: TRBV18

CDR3nt: TGCGCCAGCAGCCGTATCAGGGTGGCGAACACTGAAGCTTTCTTT
CDR3aa: CASSRIRVANTEAFF
d_gene: NA
j_gene: TRBJ1-1
abundance: NA
v_gene: TRBV4-1

CDR3nt: TGTGCCAGCAGTTACGGTGTCAGGGAACGCGGCTACACCTTC
CDR3aa: CASSYGVRERGYTF
d_gene: NA
j_gene: TRBJ1-2
abundance: NA
v_gene: TRBV6-5

CDR3nt: TGTGCCAGCAGAACACCGGGCCCCGTTGGGACTGAAGCTTTCTTT
CDR3aa: CASRTPGPVGTEAFF
d_gene: NA
j_gene: TRBJ1-1
abundance: NA
v_gene: TRBV6-5

CDR3nt: TGCGCCAGCAGCTTCGGACAGTTCACTGAAGCTTTCTTT
CDR3aa: CASSFGQFTEAFF
d_gene: NA
j_gene: TRBJ1-1
abundance: NA
v_gene: TRBV5-1

CDR3nt: TGCGCCCGCAGCGGGGGGGGCTCCTCCTACGAGCAGTACTTC
CDR3aa: CARSGGGSSYEQYF
d_gene: TRBD2
j_gene: TRBJ2-7
abundance: NA
v_gene: TRBV5-1

CDR3nt: TGTGCCAGCAGCTTAAGTCCCGGGACAGTAGCTTTCTTT
CDR3aa: CASSLSPGTVAFF
d_gene: TRBD1
j_gene: TRBJ1-1
abundance: NA
v_gene: TRBV7-8

CDR3nt: TGCGCCAGCAGCCCCTTAGCTTCAGGGGCCCGAACCCAGCATTTT
CDR3aa: CASSPLASGARTQHF
d_gene: NA
j_gene: TRBJ1-5
abundance: NA
v_gene: TRBV4-1

CDR3nt: TGTGCCAGCAGTTACTCAGACAGGGTCGGTGGAAACACCATATATTTT
CDR3aa: CASSYSDRVGGNTIYF
d_gene: TRBD1
j_gene: TRBJ1-3
abundance: NA
v_gene: TRBV6-5

CDR3nt: TGTGCCAGCAGCGCCGACAGGGACCCTTCCTATGGCTACACCTTC
CDR3aa: CASSADRDPSYGYTF
d_gene: TRBD1
j_gene: TRBJ1-2
abundance: NA
v_gene: TRBV6-5